A selection of T cell receptor beta chains follows, all from one sample in a study of control samples from healthy donors and cancer patients. TCRdb's copy holds only in-frame clones and misses some; the assay was immunoSEQ multiplex PCR. The sample carries tens of thousands of clones, 87% recorded once. The specimen sequenced was PBMCs. The origin of the receptors is a woman aged 60-75 years with lung cancer. Each CDR3 is given with its conserved first and last residue. The order of the fields is V gene, clone size, D gene, J gene, CDR3 DNA, CDR3 protein. D genes are given only for firm matches. Size is stated for part of the rows, as once, few or many counts, or as a class when the clone is expanded.

v_gene: TRBV19; abundance: NA; d_gene: NA; j_gene: TRBJ2-5; CDR3nt: TGTGCCAGTAGTATGGAGGGGGCGGTTTCGGAGACCCAGTACTTC; CDR3aa: CASSMEGAVSETQYF
v_gene: TRBV5-1; abundance: NA; d_gene: NA; j_gene: TRBJ1-4; CDR3nt: TGCGCCAGCGCGACAGCTACTAATGAAAAACTGTTTTTT; CDR3aa: CASATATNEKLFF
v_gene: TRBV6-6; abundance: NA; d_gene: NA; j_gene: TRBJ1-3; CDR3nt: TGTGCCAGCAGTCCCGGGACCGTCAACTCTGGAAACACCATATATTTT; CDR3aa: CASSPGTVNSGNTIYF
v_gene: TRBV2; abundance: NA; d_gene: TRBD1; j_gene: TRBJ1-2; CDR3nt: TGTGCCAGCAGCCAAACAGGGGTCTATGGCTACACCTTC; CDR3aa: CASSQTGVYGYTF
v_gene: TRBV19; abundance: NA; d_gene: TRBD2; j_gene: TRBJ2-1; CDR3nt: TGTGCCAGTAGTTCCAACCCGGGACTAGCGGTCTCCTACAATGAGCAGTTCTTC; CDR3aa: CASSSNPGLAVSYNEQFF
v_gene: TRBV5-1; abundance: few; d_gene: NA; j_gene: TRBJ2-6; CDR3nt: TGCGCCAGCAGCTTGGGCGCGGGCGCTGGGGCCAACGTCCTGACTTTC; CDR3aa: CASSLGAGAGANVLTF
v_gene: TRBV6-5; abundance: NA; d_gene: NA; j_gene: TRBJ1-3; CDR3nt: TGTGCCAGCAGTTTGGACGGATTCTCCTCTGGAAACACCATATATTTT; CDR3aa: CASSLDGFSSGNTIYF
v_gene: TRBV5-1; abundance: NA; d_gene: TRBD2; j_gene: TRBJ2-1; CDR3nt: TGCGCCAGCAGCTTGGTTACTAGCGGGAATGAGCAGTTCTTC; CDR3aa: CASSLVTSGNEQFF
v_gene: TRBV7-2; abundance: NA; d_gene: NA; j_gene: TRBJ2-7; CDR3nt: TGTGCCAGCAGCCCGAGGCAGCGATACTCCTACGAGCAGTACTTC; CDR3aa: CASSPRQRYSYEQYF
v_gene: TRBV7-2; abundance: NA; d_gene: NA; j_gene: TRBJ1-5; CDR3nt: TGTGCCAGCAGCTTATTTGGGAGCAATCAGCCCCAGCATTTT; CDR3aa: CASSLFGSNQPQHF
v_gene: TRBV15; abundance: NA; d_gene: TRBD2; j_gene: TRBJ2-2; CDR3nt: TGTGCCACCAGCAGAGGACTAGCGTTTGCCGGGGAGCTGTTTTTT; CDR3aa: CATSRGLAFAGELFF
v_gene: TRBV19; abundance: NA; d_gene: TRBD1; j_gene: TRBJ2-7; CDR3nt: TGTGCCAGTAGTCCACAGGGGGCCTACGAGCAGTACTTC; CDR3aa: CASSPQGAYEQYF
v_gene: TRBV6-2/TRBV6-3; abundance: NA; d_gene: NA; j_gene: TRBJ1-5; CDR3nt: TGTGCCAGCAGTTACCTGGGAACGGTCCAGCCCCAGCATTTT; CDR3aa: CASSYLGTVQPQHF
v_gene: TRBV24-1; abundance: NA; d_gene: TRBD2; j_gene: TRBJ2-5; CDR3nt: TGTGCCACCAGTGACTACGGACTAGCAGACAAAGAGACCCAGTACTTC; CDR3aa: CATSDYGLADKETQYF
v_gene: TRBV4-1; abundance: NA; d_gene: NA; j_gene: TRBJ2-7; CDR3nt: TGCGCCAGCAGCCAAGATCTTGGGGGATACGAGCAGTACTTC; CDR3aa: CASSQDLGGYEQYF
v_gene: TRBV9; abundance: NA; d_gene: NA; j_gene: TRBJ1-2; CDR3nt: TGTGCCAGCAGCGTATATACCGCAGGGTCTGGCTACACCTTC; CDR3aa: CASSVYTAGSGYTF
v_gene: TRBV4-2; abundance: few; d_gene: NA; j_gene: TRBJ2-1; CDR3nt: TGTGCCAGCAGCCAAGAAATTCGCGGGGAAGTACAGTTCTTC; CDR3aa: CASSQEIRGEVQFF
v_gene: TRBV7-2; abundance: NA; d_gene: NA; j_gene: TRBJ2-7; CDR3nt: TGTGCCAGCAGCGAGAGGGGTTACGAGCAGTACTTC; CDR3aa: CASSERGYEQYF
v_gene: TRBV11-2; abundance: NA; d_gene: TRBD2; j_gene: TRBJ2-1; CDR3nt: TGTGCCAGCAGCTCCTCCGGACTAGCGGGAGGCGGAGAGCAGTTCTTC; CDR3aa: CASSSSGLAGGGEQFF
v_gene: TRBV4-2; abundance: NA; d_gene: TRBD1; j_gene: TRBJ2-1; CDR3nt: TGTGCCAGCAGCCCGGGACAGGTAGACAATGAGCAGTTCTTC; CDR3aa: CASSPGQVDNEQFF
v_gene: TRBV5-4; abundance: NA; d_gene: NA; j_gene: TRBJ2-3; CDR3nt: TGTGCCAGCAGTCCGCTGGGGATAGAAGATACGCAGTATTTT; CDR3aa: CASSPLGIEDTQYF
v_gene: TRBV6-4; abundance: NA; d_gene: TRBD1; j_gene: TRBJ2-5; CDR3nt: TGTGCCAGCAGAGACAGGGGGCGCGGGCAAGAGACCCAGTACTTC; CDR3aa: CASRDRGRGQETQYF